This T cell receptor (beta chain) was recorded in a study of cytomegalovirus exposure and HLA in healthy donors. Primers: 60 Vbeta forward and 13 Jbeta reverse. Clones were sequenced by immunoSEQ multiplex PCR, and TCRdb holds only the in-frame ones, with some missing. Here the sample spans more than 150,000 clones, around three quarters being singletons. The V gene end was trimmed by 0 bases and the J gene end by 5 bases; junction bases not matched to a gene: 4. Germline V gives CDR1 SGHRS, CDR2 YFSETQ. This CDR3 region has 16 residues. Material for sequencing was PBMCs. The receptor comes from a woman between 50 and 59 years old in good health and CMV-seropositive. V and J are TRBV5-1 and TRBJ1-5, with TRBD1 matching over 11 bases. CDR3 sequence: CASSLGWGQGDQPQHF. The CDR3 DNA sequence: TGCGCCAGCAGCTTGGGTTGGGGACAGGGGGATCAGCCCCAGCATTTT.